These 8 T cell receptor beta chains originate from one sample sequenced in a study of T cells in localized non-small cell lung cancer. Sequencing used immunoSEQ multiplex PCR; TCRdb keeps in-frame clones, though not all of them. The data contain 20,000 to 30,000 clones, 81% of them seen just once; the ten biggest clones take up roughly a tenth. The material was peripheral blood, obtained before any cancer treatment. The source is a man between 40 and 75 years old with stage III squamous cell lung carcinoma.

J is TRBJ1-4 and V is TRBV29-1; D remains unclear. The germline V and J ends were trimmed by 6 bases and 10 bases, with 21 bases remaining between them. CDR3 length equals 14 residues. Germline V gives CDR1 SQVTM, CDR2 ANQGSEA. CDR3: CSVIIGPRGSKLFF. The CDR3 DNA is TGCAGCGTCATAATAGGTCCGAGAGGTTCAAAACTGTTTTTT.

This clone was seen once. This rearrangement joins TRBV18 to TRBJ1-5; a possible D gene is TRBD1 (5 bases). Per germline, CDR1 KGHSH and CDR2 LQKENI. This CDR3 comprises 14 residues. The germline V and J ends were trimmed by 4 bases and 0 bases, with 7 bases remaining between them. CDR3 loop: CASSQQDSNQPQHF. The CDR3 DNA reads TGTGCCAGCTCACAACAGGATAGCAATCAGCCCCAGCATTTT.

This clone was found once. This rearrangement joins TRBV10-1 to TRBJ2-3; D may match TRBD1 or TRBD2 (6 bases each). Germline V CDR1 and CDR2: WNHNN, SYGVQD (reference sequence). Trimming cost V 4 bases and J 3 bases, with 11 bases left between them. The CDR3 is 14 amino acids. The chain's CDR3 is CASSASGATDTQYF. Here the CDR3 DNA reads TGCGCCAGCAGTGCTTCGGGGGCAACAGATACGCAGTATTTT.

The V and J genes are TRBV9 and TRBJ1-2, with 9 bases matching TRBD1. The CDR3 contains 15 residues. The V gene's germline CDR1 is SGDLS and CDR2 YYNGEE. V was pared by 4 bases and J by 6 bases, with 10 bases of the junction left unmatched. The DNA of the CDR3 is TGTGCCAGCAGCCCCGAGGGTAGGACAGGGGATGGCTACACCTTC. It codes for CASSPEGRTGDGYTF.

This CDR3 reads CASSPSVSYNEQFF. The CDR3 bases are TGTGCCAGCAGCCCCTCGGTCTCCTACAATGAGCAGTTCTTC. This chain uses TRBV7-8 with TRBJ2-1; D ambiguous. The ends were cut back, 5 bases at V and 0 bases at J, with 8 bases in the middle. The CDR3 is made up of 14 amino acids. The germline V gene encodes CDR1 SGHVS and CDR2 FQNEAQ. The full variable domain, with the rest looked up from reference TRBV7-8 and TRBJ2-1, is GAGVSQSPRYKVAKRGQDVALRCDPISGHVSLFWYQQALGQGPEFLTYFQNEAQLDKSGLPSDRFFAERPEGSVSTLKIQRTQQEDSAVYLCASSPSVSYNEQFFGPGTRLTVL.

The chain carries TRBV5-6 and TRBJ1-1, with D perhaps matching TRBD1 (5 bases). CDR3 length: 16 amino acids. V was pared by 4 bases and J by 5 bases, with 21 bases between. Germline CDR1 SGHDT, CDR2 YYEEEE. CDR3 sequence reads: CASSGRDPLLGTEAFF. In DNA, the CDR3 is TGTGCCAGCAGCGGCCGGGACCCACTATTGGGAACTGAAGCTTTCTTT. Together with reference TRBV5-6 and TRBJ1-1, the CDR3 gives the full variable domain: DAGVTQSPTHLIKTRGQQVTLRCSPKSGHDTVSWYQQALGQGPQFIFQYYEEEERQRGNFPDRFSGHQFPNYSSELNVNALLLGDSALYLCASSGRDPLLGTEAFFGQGTRLTVV.

The chain recombines TRBV30 with TRBJ1-1; D gene unclear. V lost 0 bases, J lost 1 base, and 6 bases lay in between. Germline CDR1 reads GTSNPN; CDR2 reads SVGIG (reference sequence). This CDR3 spans 13 amino acids. CDR3 sequence: CAWSVQPNTEAFF. The CDR3 nucleotides are TGTGCCTGGAGTGTACAGCCGAACACTGAAGCTTTCTTT. The full variable domain, with the rest looked up from reference TRBV30 and TRBJ1-1, is SQTIHQWPATLVQPVGSPLSLECTVEGTSNPNLYWYRQAAGRGLQLLFYSVGIGQISSEVPQNLSASRPQDRQFILSSKKLLLSDSGFYLCAWSVQPNTEAFFGQGTRLTVV.

The gene calls are TRBV6-5 and TRBJ2-2; tentative D call: TRBD1 (5 bases). Germline values: CDR1 MNHEY, CDR2 SVGAGI. CDR3 length: 13 amino acids. The V end was cut by 4 bases, the J end by 6 bases, with 9 bases between. The chain's CDR3 is CASSSQGAGELFF. For the CDR3, the DNA is TGTGCCAGCAGTTCTCAGGGTGCCGGGGAGCTGTTTTTT.